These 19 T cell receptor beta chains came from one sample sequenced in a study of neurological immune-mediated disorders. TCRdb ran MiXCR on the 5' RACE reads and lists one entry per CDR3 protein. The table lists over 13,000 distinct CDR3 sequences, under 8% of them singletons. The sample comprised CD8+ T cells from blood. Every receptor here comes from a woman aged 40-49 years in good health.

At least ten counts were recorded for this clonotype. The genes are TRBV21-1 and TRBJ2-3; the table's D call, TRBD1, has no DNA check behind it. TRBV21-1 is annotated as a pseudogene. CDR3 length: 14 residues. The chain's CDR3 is CASSKIRQGDTQYF. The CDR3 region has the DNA TGTGCCAGCAGCAAGATTAGACAGGGGGATACGCAGTATTTT.

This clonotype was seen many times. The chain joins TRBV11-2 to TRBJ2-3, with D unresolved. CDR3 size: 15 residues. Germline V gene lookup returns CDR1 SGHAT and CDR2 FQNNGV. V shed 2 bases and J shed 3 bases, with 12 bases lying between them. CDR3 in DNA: TGTGCCAGCAGCTTATATGGCGGAGCAACAGATACGCAGTATTTT. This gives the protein CASSLYGGATDTQYF.

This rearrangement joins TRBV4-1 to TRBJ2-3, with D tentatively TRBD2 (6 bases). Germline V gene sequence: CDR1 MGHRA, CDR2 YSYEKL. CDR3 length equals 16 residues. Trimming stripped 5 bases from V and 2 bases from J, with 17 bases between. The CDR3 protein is CASSSYLAVYTDTQYF. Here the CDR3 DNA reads TGCGCCAGCAGCTCTTACTTAGCGGTTTACACAGATACGCAGTATTTT.

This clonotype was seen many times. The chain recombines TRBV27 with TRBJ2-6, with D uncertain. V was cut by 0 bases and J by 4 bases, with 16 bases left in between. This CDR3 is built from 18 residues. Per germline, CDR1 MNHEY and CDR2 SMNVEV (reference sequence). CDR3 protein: CASSLSVGSPVGANVLTF. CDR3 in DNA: TGTGCCAGCAGTTTATCTGTCGGCTCCCCGGTGGGGGCCAACGTCCTGACTTTC.

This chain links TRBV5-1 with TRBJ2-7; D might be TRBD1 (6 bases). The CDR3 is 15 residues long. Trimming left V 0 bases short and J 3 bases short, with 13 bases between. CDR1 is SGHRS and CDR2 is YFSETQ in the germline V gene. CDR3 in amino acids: CASSLEGEDNYEQYF. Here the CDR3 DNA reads TGCGCCAGCAGCTTGGAGGGGGAAGATAACTACGAGCAGTACTTC.

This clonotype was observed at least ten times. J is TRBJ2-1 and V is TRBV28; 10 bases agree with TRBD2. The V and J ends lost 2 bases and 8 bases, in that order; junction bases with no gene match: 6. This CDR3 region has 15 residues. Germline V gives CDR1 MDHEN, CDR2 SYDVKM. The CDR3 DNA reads TGTGCCAGCAGTTTAGCGTCTAGCGGGAGCTATGAGCAGTTCTTC. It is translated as CASSLASSGSYEQFF.

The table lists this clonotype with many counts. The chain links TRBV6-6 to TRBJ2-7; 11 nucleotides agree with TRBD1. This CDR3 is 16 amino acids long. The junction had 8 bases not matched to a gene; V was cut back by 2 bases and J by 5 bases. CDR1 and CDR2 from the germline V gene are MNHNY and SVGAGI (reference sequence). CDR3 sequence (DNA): TGTGCCAGCAGTTACCCCTTGGACAGGGGGCTAAACGAGCAGTACTTC. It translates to CASSYPLDRGLNEQYF.

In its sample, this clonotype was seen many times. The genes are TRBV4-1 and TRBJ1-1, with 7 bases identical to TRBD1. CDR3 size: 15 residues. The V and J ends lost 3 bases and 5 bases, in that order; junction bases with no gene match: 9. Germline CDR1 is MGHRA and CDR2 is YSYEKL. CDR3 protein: CASSHPRQGGTEAFF. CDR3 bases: TGCGCCAGCAGCCACCCTCGACAGGGTGGGACTGAAGCTTTCTTT.

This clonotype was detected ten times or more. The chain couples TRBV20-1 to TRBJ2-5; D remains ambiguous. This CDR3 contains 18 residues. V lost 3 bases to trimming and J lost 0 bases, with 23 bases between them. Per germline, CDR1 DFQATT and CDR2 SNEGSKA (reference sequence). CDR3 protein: CSARGRAPRRVYQETQYF. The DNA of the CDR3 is TGCAGTGCTAGGGGTAGGGCGCCCAGAAGGGTGTACCAAGAGACCCAGTACTTC.

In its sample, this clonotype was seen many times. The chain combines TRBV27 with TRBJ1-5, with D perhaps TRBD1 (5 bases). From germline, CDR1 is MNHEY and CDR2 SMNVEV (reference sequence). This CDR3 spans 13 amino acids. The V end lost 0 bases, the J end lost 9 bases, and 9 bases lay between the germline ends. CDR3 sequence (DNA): TGTGCCAGCAGTTTATCGGAGGGGCGGCCCCAGCATTTT. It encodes CASSLSEGRPQHF.

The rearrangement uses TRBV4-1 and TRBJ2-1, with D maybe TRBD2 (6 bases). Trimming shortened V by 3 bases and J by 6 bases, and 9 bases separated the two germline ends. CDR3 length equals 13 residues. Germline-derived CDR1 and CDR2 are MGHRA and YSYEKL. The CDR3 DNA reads TGCGCCAGCAGCCACGTTAGCGGCAATGAGCAGTTCTTC. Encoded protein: CASSHVSGNEQFF.

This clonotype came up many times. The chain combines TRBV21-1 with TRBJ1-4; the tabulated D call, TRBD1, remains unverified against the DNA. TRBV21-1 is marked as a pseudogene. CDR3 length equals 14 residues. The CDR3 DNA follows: TGTGCCATCGACCGGACAGGAGGCGATGAAAAACTGTTTTTT. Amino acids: CAIDRTGGDEKLFF.

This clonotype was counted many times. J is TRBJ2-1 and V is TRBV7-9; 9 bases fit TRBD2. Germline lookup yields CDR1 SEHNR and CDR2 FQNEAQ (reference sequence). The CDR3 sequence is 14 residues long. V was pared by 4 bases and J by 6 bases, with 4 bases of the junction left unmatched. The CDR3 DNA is TGTGCCAGCAGCTGGGGCGGGGGGGTCAATGAGCAGTTCTTC. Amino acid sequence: CASSWGGGVNEQFF. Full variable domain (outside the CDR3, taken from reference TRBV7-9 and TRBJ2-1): DTGVSQNPRHKITKRGQNVTFRCDPISEHNRLYWYRQTLGQGPEFLTYFQNEAQLEKSRLLSDRFSAERPKGSFSTLEIQRTEQGDSAMYLCASSWGGGVNEQFFGPGTRLTVL.

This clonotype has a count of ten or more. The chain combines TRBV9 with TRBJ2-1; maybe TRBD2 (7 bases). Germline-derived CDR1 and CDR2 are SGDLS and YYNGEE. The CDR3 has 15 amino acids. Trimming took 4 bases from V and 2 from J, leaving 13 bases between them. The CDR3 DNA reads TGTGCCAGCAGCACGGGGGGCGCGACCTACAATGAGCAGTTCTTC. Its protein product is CASSTGGATYNEQFF.

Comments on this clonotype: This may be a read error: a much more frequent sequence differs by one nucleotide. The CDR3 loop reads CASRVAGEYKQYF. Here the CDR3 DNA reads TGCGCCAGCAGGGTAGCGGGAGAATACAAGCAGTACTTC. The chain carries TRBV10-2 and TRBJ2-7, with TRBD2 matching 9 bases. The V segment lost 6 bases and the J segment 8 bases; nucleotides outside the gene matches: 8. There are 13 residues in the CDR3. Germline V gives CDR1 WSHSY, CDR2 SAAADI.

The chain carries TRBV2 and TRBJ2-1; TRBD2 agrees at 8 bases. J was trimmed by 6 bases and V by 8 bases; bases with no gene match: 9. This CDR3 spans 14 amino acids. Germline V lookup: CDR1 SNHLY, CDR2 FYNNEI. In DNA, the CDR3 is TGTGCCAGCCCAAGAGCTAGCGGGCGCAATGAGCAGTTCTTC. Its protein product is CASPRASGRNEQFF.

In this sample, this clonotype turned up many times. The CDR3 region has the DNA TGTGCCAGCAGCTTGGGAGACAGGGGTTACGAGCAGTACTTC. Translating it yields CASSLGDRGYEQYF. This chain connects TRBV7-9 to TRBJ2-7, with 8 bases fitting TRBD1. This CDR3 has 14 residues. Germline-derived CDR1 and CDR2 are SEHNR and FQNEAQ (reference sequence). With V trimmed by 3 bases and J by 4 bases, 5 bases remained unmatched.

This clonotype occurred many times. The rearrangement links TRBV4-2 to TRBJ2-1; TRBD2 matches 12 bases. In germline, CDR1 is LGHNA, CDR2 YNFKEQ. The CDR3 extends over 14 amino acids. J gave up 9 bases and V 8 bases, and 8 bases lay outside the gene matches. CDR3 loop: CASGLAGSLGEQFF. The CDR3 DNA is TGTGCCAGCGGACTAGCGGGGAGCTTAGGTGAGCAGTTCTTC.

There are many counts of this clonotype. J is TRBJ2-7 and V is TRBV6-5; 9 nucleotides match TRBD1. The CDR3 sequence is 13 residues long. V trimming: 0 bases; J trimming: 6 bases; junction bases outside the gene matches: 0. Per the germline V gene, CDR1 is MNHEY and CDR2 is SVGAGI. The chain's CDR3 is CASSYSDRGEQYF. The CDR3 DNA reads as TGTGCCAGCAGTTACTCGGACAGGGGCGAGCAGTACTTC.